This T cell receptor beta chain comes out of a study of multiple sclerosis patients with progressive multifocal leukoencephalopathy. The assay was run at survey level. Libraries were prepared by immunoSEQ multiplex PCR; TCRdb keeps only in-frame clonotypes and omits some of them. The table lists 25,000 to 30,000 clones, roughly 91% of them singletons. Points from the study as a whole: Less diverse TRB repertoires were suggested in most PML patients.

Time point meaning: before natalizumab initiation. Before the first natalizumab infusion, T0 blood samples were taken. J was trimmed by 4 bases and V by 1 base; bases with no gene match: 12. This CDR3 comprises 17 residues. CDR1 MNHEY and CDR2 SMNVEV come from the germline V gene (reference sequence). Note on this clone: What it binds is unknown.

The TCR comes from a human donor with multiple sclerosis. This sequence joins TRBV27 and TRBJ1-1; TRBD1 agrees at 7 bases. Sequencing was carried out using PBMCs. CDR3 region: CASSLWAGGVRGTEAFF. The CDR3 region has the DNA TGTGCCAGCAGTTTATGGGCAGGGGGTGTTAGGGGCACTGAAGCTTTCTTT.